These T cell receptor beta chains were read from a single sample in a study of shared T cell receptors in the human thymus. Assay: immunoSEQ multiplex PCR; the TCRdb copy retains only in-frame clones and omits some. The sample consists of more than 550,000 clones, about 90% of them appearing once. Separately, the same data were catalogued under a study of human thymus T cells.

The specimen was thymocytes. The origin of the receptors is a boy under three years old with a congenital heart defect. Both conserved end residues are part of each CDR3. The order of the fields is D gene, V gene, J gene, CDR3 protein. A D gene is named only where the DNA matches it firmly.

-,TRBV5-6,TRBJ1-1,CASSLSWGVAEAFF
-,TRBV28,TRBJ2-1,CASSPQGSSYNEQFF
TRBD1,TRBV15,TRBJ1-5,CATSRATGGRGTHYQPQHF
-,TRBV10-1,TRBJ2-7,CASSVCAGVCEQYF
-,TRBV4-3,TRBJ1-1,CASSQKPTNTEAFF
TRBD2,TRBV28,TRBJ2-1,CASSTLSGSSYNEQFF
TRBD1,TRBV6-1,TRBJ2-7,CASSDWDSSYEQYF
TRBD2,TRBV7-2,TRBJ2-7,CASSRFTSGRKTYEQYF
-,TRBV28,TRBJ1-5,CASSLRVRGDQPQHF
TRBD1,TRBV4-3,TRBJ1-1,CASSQSRGDTEAFF
-,TRBV6-1,TRBJ1-3,CASSEDRSSGNTIYF
-,TRBV7-9,TRBJ1-2,CASSSTGFNYGYTF
-,TRBV4-3,TRBJ1-1,CASTIKGGGMNTEAFF
-,TRBV5-1,TRBJ2-6,CASSPDSVSGANVLTF
-,TRBV28,TRBJ2-2,CASSFPPTPARTGELFF
-,TRBV30,TRBJ1-3,CAWAGGSGNTIYF
-,TRBV29-1,TRBJ2-1,CSVMTGSSYNEQFF
-,TRBV9,TRBJ1-6,CASSVGEGGNSPLHF
TRBD1,TRBV28,TRBJ1-5,CASSYDRDQPQHF
TRBD1,TRBV7-8,TRBJ1-4,CASSLDRVVVEKLFF
-,TRBV27,TRBJ2-5,CASSHQQGQETQYF
TRBD1,TRBV4-1,TRBJ2-3,CASSLGQGSPDTQYF
TRBD1,TRBV28,TRBJ1-5,CASSRRIRDRGFQPQHF
-,TRBV27,TRBJ1-4,CASSLRQAPDEKLFF
-,TRBV7-9,TRBJ1-2,CASSSRGLDIIYGYTF
-,TRBV10-3,TRBJ2-7,CAISVYPRGMTYEQYF
TRBD2,TRBV4-3,TRBJ2-1,CASSQEHSGGAHNEQFF
-,TRBV6-4,TRBJ1-2,CASFSWAYGYTF
TRBD1,TRBV7-8,TRBJ1-5,CASSLTDRENQPQHF
TRBD2,TRBV2,TRBJ2-1,CASSVPSGGYNEQFF
TRBD2,TRBV9,TRBJ2-3,CASSVEVRGTDTQYF
TRBD1,TRBV11-2,TRBJ2-6,CASSLGDRANSGANVLTF
TRBD2,TRBV28,TRBJ2-1,CASSFPASGRAEQFF
TRBD2,TRBV11-2,TRBJ2-1,CASSLDLAEFSNEQFF
TRBD1,TRBV2,TRBJ1-4,CASSRQGATNEKLFF
TRBD2,TRBV19,TRBJ2-7,CASNERESSYEQYF
-,TRBV28,TRBJ1-5,CASSLLRGSNQPQHF
-,TRBV4-3,TRBJ2-5,CASSQDEETQYF
TRBD1,TRBV5-8,TRBJ2-7,CASIDSGTGSHEQYF
TRBD2,TRBV11-1,TRBJ2-1,CASSPPTLAEPPNEQFF
TRBD1,TRBV4-1,TRBJ1-1,CASSQAAGQGNEAFF
-,TRBV4-2,TRBJ2-7,CASSQGEGGAGSSYEQYF
TRBD1,TRBV14,TRBJ2-7,CASSQTDRESYEQYF
TRBD1,TRBV6-5,TRBJ2-2,CASNIQGATTGELFF
-,TRBV5-6,TRBJ2-4,CASSLARGIAKNIQYF
-,TRBV14,TRBJ1-1,CASSQEAQGSKAFF
-,TRBV18,TRBJ1-4,CASSPSQGPGEKLFF